The 15 T cell receptor beta chains below were found in one sample sequenced in a study of T cell repertoires in cytomegalovirus infection. TCRdb reanalysed the reads using MiXCR and keeps one entry per CDR3 protein. The top ten clones hold over 45% of a sample with 200,000 to 250,000 distinct CDR3 sequences, about 40% of them seen once. Their specific antigens are unknown. Sequencing used CD8+ T cells from cultured PBMCs, obtained from culture after CMV antigen stimulation. The receptors here all came from a human donor in good health (CMV status not recorded). Some clones in this sample may be carry-over from other donors' samples.

In its sample, this clonotype was seen once. The rearrangement links TRBV19 to TRBJ1-5, with D possibly TRBD1 on 5 matching bases. From germline, CDR1 is LNHDA and CDR2 SQIVND (reference sequence). The germline V and J ends were trimmed by 5 bases and 9 bases, with 8 bases remaining between them. The CDR3 is 11 residues long. The CDR3 sequence is CASSDQGPQHF. The CDR3 DNA sequence: TGTGCCAGTAGTGACCAGGGGCCCCAGCATTTT.

This chain connects TRBV7-9 to TRBJ1-5; 10 bases match TRBD1. The germline V gene encodes CDR1 SEHNR and CDR2 FQNEAQ (reference sequence). V was pared by 5 bases and J by 3 bases, with 13 bases of the junction left unmatched. The CDR3 has 18 amino acids. The CDR3 loop is CASSGVGTGVVDNQPQHF. The CDR3 DNA reads as TGTGCCAGCAGCGGGGTTGGGACAGGGGTCGTCGACAATCAGCCCCAGCATTTT.

This clonotype was counted between two and nine times. V usage is TRBV10-3 and J usage is TRBJ1-6; D is perhaps TRBD1 (5 bases). V gave up 5 bases and J gave up 5 bases, with 10 bases separating them. This CDR3 has 14 residues. Per the germline V gene, CDR1 is ENHRY and CDR2 is SYGVKD. The CDR3 reads CAISPGGDNSPLHF. The CDR3 bases are TGTGCCATCAGTCCCGGGGGAGATAATTCACCCCTCCACTTT.

This clonotype was counted only a few times. The chain joins TRBV29-1 to TRBJ2-7, with a tentative D call TRBD1 (5 bases). This CDR3 is 16 amino acids long. Germline V CDR1 and CDR2: SQVTM, ANQGSEA. The V end lost 5 bases, the J end lost 0 bases, and 20 bases lay between the germline ends. The CDR3 bases are TGCAGCGTTCTCTATAAGGACACCACCTTCTCCTACGAGCAGTACTTC. It translates to CSVLYKDTTFSYEQYF.

This clonotype was seen repeatedly, ten times or more. This chain links TRBV27 with TRBJ1-5, with D possibly being TRBD1 (5 bases). The V gene lost 4 bases and the J gene lost 1 base, with 14 bases spanning the gap. Looked up from germline, CDR1 is MNHEY and CDR2 is SMNVEV (reference sequence). This CDR3 is built from 16 residues. This chain's CDR3 is CASSSKAWGSNQPQHF. The CDR3 DNA reads as TGTGCCAGCAGTTCTAAGGCTTGGGGCAGCAATCAGCCCCAGCATTTT.

The chain carries TRBV7-8 and TRBJ1-4, with 8 positions matching TRBD1. Per the germline V gene, CDR1 is SGHVS and CDR2 is FQNEAQ. The trim removed 1 base at V and 2 bases at J, leaving 6 bases unmatched. This CDR3 is 17 amino acids long. The CDR3 coding sequence is TGTGCCAGCAGCTTAGGTCAGGGGGCTGCGACTAATGAAAAACTGTTTTTT. Protein sequence: CASSLGQGAATNEKLFF.

This clonotype occurred a few times. V gene TRBV7-9 combines with J gene TRBJ2-1; unclear D gene. Germline V lookup: CDR1 SEHNR, CDR2 FQNEAQ (reference sequence). The CDR3 sequence is 16 residues long. With 7 bases removed from V and 4 bases from J, the gap between germline ends came to 20 bases. This chain's CDR3 is CASTPRYAPRYNEQFF. The CDR3 DNA is TGTGCCAGCACTCCAAGATACGCACCACGATACAATGAGCAGTTCTTC.

This clonotype was observed a few times. The J gene is TRBJ2-6, the V gene TRBV7-9, with D perhaps TRBD1 (6 bases). The CDR3 contains 15 residues. Trimming took off 8 bases at V and 2 bases at J, with 13 bases between the two ends. Germline lookup yields CDR1 SEHNR and CDR2 FQNEAQ (reference sequence). The CDR3 DNA reads as TGTGCCAGCGGCTACAGGGATACTGGGGCCAACGTCCTGACTTTC. Its protein is CASGYRDTGANVLTF. The entire variable domain, with the rest obtained from reference TRBV7-9 and TRBJ2-6, is as follows: DTGVSQNPRHKITKRGQNVTFRCDPISEHNRLYWYRQTLGQGPEFLTYFQNEAQLEKSRLLSDRFSAERPKGSFSTLEIQRTEQGDSAMYLCASGYRDTGANVLTFGAGSRLTVL.

The V gene is TRBV7-9, the J gene TRBJ2-2; D unclear. Between the trimmed V and J ends, which lost 0 bases and 6 bases, there was a span of 11 bases. The CDR3 has 15 residues. Looked up from germline, CDR1 is SEHNR and CDR2 is FQNEAQ (reference sequence). The chain's CDR3 is CASSLAGPVAGELFF. The DNA for the CDR3 is TGTGCCAGCAGCTTAGCCGGGCCGGTCGCCGGGGAGCTGTTTTTT.

The chain employs TRBV27 and TRBJ1-1, with D tentatively TRBD1 (5 bases). The CDR3 consists of 15 residues. V was pared by 8 bases and J by 1 base, with 17 bases between. Germline V CDR1 and CDR2: MNHEY, SMNVEV (reference sequence). CDR3 residues: CASFPGGATNTEAFF. CDR3 nucleotides: TGTGCCAGCTTCCCCGGCGGGGCAACGAACACTGAAGCTTTCTTT.

This clonotype was observed a few times. The chain uses TRBV12-3 or TRBV12-4 and TRBJ1-2; tentatively, D is TRBD1 (5 bases). The germline V and J ends were trimmed by 2 bases and 6 bases, with 16 bases remaining between them. CDR3 length equals 15 residues. CDR3 DNA: TGTGCCAGCAGTTTATCCTCTCAGGGTTTCGATGGCTACACCTTC. This translates into CASSLSSQGFDGYTF.

A word on this clonotype: This sequence may be a read error, since a much larger clone differs from it by one base. The missing conserved phenylalanine or tryptophan at the end of this CDR3 makes a read error likely. This rearrangement joins TRBV7-9 to TRBJ2-7, with D perhaps TRBD2 (6 bases). The CDR3 has 16 amino acids. CDR1 is SEHNR and CDR2 is FQNEAQ in the germline V gene (reference sequence). Trimming pared 6 bases from V and 1 base from J, leaving 19 bases between. The CDR3 reads CASSSPLEGTSYEQYY. CDR3 DNA sequence: TGTGCCAGCAGTTCCCCCCTAGAGGGGACTTCCTACGAGCAGTACTAC.

This clonotype came up a few times. The CDR3 DNA is TGTGCCAGCAGCCCAAGGACTAGCGGGGGTGTTTACAATGAGCAGTTCTTC. Encoded protein: CASSPRTSGGVYNEQFF. The chain employs TRBV7-6 and TRBJ2-1; TRBD2 aligns across 13 bases. The germline V gene encodes CDR1 SGHVS and CDR2 FNYEAQ. The CDR3 consists of 17 residues. With V trimmed by 5 bases and J by 4 bases, 8 bases remained unmatched. Based on the CDR3 plus reference TRBV7-6 and TRBJ2-1, the full variable domain is GAGVSQSPRYKVTKRGQDVALRCDPISGHVSLYWYRQALGQGPEFLTYFNYEAQQDKSGLPNDRFSAERPEGSISTLTIQRTEQRDSAMYRCASSPRTSGGVYNEQFFGPGTRLTVL.

The rearrangement joins TRBV12-3 or TRBV12-4 to TRBJ2-1; D is undetermined. Deletions cut 7 bases from V and 7 bases from J, with 5 bases between. This CDR3 comprises 10 residues. The CDR3 sequence: CASTPNEQFF. CDR3 sequence (DNA): TGTGCCAGCACCCCAAATGAGCAGTTCTTC.

Only a few counts were recorded for this clonotype. The V gene is TRBV7-8, the J gene TRBJ2-3; tentatively, D is TRBD1 (5 bases). The CDR3 consists of 15 residues. With 2 bases removed from V and 2 bases from J, the gap between germline ends came to 11 bases. Looked up from germline, CDR1 is SGHVS and CDR2 is FQNEAQ. The CDR3 region has the DNA TGTGCCAGCAGCTTACAGGGTTGGTCCACAGATACGCAGTATTTT. Its translation is CASSLQGWSTDTQYF.